These 12 T cell receptor beta chains share one sample of origin, sequenced in a study of blood T cell repertoires in COVID-19. Sequencing was performed with immunoSEQ multiplex PCR; in TCRdb, only in-frame clones are kept and a portion is missing. The sample lists approximately 98,000 clones, 71% occurring once. The sequenced sample consisted of peripheral blood. These receptors all stem from a woman aged 40 to 49 with acute or convalescent COVID-19.

The chain combines TRBV24-1 with TRBJ2-6, with TRBD1 matching over 8 bases. The CDR3 spans 19 residues. V lost 3 bases to trimming and J lost 2 bases; unmatched junction nucleotides: 11. CDR1 KGHDR and CDR2 SFDVKD come from the germline V gene. The CDR3 loop reads CATSDVSGTGLTGANVLTF. The CDR3 DNA reads TGTGCCACCAGTGATGTATCCGGGACAGGCCTAACTGGGGCCAACGTCCTGACTTTC.

V gene TRBV4-3 combines with J gene TRBJ1-5, with D hard to call. With 1 base removed from V and 10 bases from J, the gap between germline ends came to 11 bases. Germline CDR1 reads LGHNA; CDR2 reads YSLEER. There are 13 residues in the CDR3. CDR3 bases: TGCGCCAGCAGCCAAGGGATCGGGAACCCCCAGCATTTT. It yields the protein CASSQGIGNPQHF.

In this sample, this clone turned up a few times. The V gene is TRBV7-2, the J gene TRBJ2-3, with a possible D match to TRBD1 (6 bases). The CDR3 totals 15 residues. V gave up 3 bases and J gave up 2 bases, with 12 bases separating them. Germline V gene sequence: CDR1 SGHTA, CDR2 FQGNSA. CDR3 sequence reads: CASSLMGAITDTQYF. The DNA of the CDR3 is TGTGCCAGCAGCTTGATGGGGGCGATCACAGATACGCAGTATTTT.

This chain joins TRBV6-2 or TRBV6-3 and TRBJ2-5; no clear D gene. V gave up 2 bases and J gave up 5 bases, with 9 bases separating them. The CDR3 is 13 residues long. Per the germline V gene, CDR1 is MNHEY and CDR2 is SVGEGT. CDR3 amino acids: CASSYSEWETQYF. CDR3 coding DNA: TGTGCCAGCAGTTACAGCGAATGGGAGACCCAGTACTTC.

V usage is TRBV3-1 (or the pseudogene TRBV3-2) and J usage is TRBJ1-5; unclear D gene. Germline V gene lookup returns CDR1 LGHDT and CDR2 YNNKEL (reference sequence). The CDR3 is 15 amino acids. V was cut by 4 bases and J by 7 bases, with 17 bases left in between. This CDR3 is CASSPTSGEKQPQHF. CDR3 nucleotides: TGTGCCAGCAGCCCAACGTCGGGAGAGAAGCAGCCCCAGCATTTT.

The genes are TRBV3-1 (or the pseudogene TRBV3-2) and TRBJ2-3; D is perhaps TRBD2 (5 bases). Germline CDR1 LGHDT, CDR2 YNNKEL (reference sequence). The CDR3 contains 18 residues. Trimming took 1 base from V and 2 from J, leaving 19 bases between them. This CDR3 is CASSQGARLEATTDTQYF. For the CDR3, the DNA is TGTGCCAGCAGCCAAGGGGCCAGGTTGGAGGCGACCACAGATACGCAGTATTTT.

The rearrangement uses TRBV5-1 and TRBJ2-3; D is unresolved. CDR3 length: 15 amino acids. V was cut by 3 bases and J by 5 bases, with 16 bases left in between. The germline CDR1 and CDR2 sequences are SGHRS and YFSETQ. CDR3 nucleotide sequence: TGCGCCAGCAGCTATACAGCTTCGGTGGGAGATACGCAGTATTTT. It codes for CASSYTASVGDTQYF.

This chain joins TRBV12-3 or TRBV12-4 and TRBJ2-7, with D maybe TRBD2 (6 bases). V lost 7 bases to trimming and J lost 4 bases, with 11 bases between them. The CDR3 has 12 amino acids. The CDR3 spells CASTGSNYEQYF. The CDR3 DNA reads TGTGCCAGCACCGGGAGTAATTACGAGCAGTACTTC.

This clone has a single count. This chain links TRBV27 with TRBJ1-5; D unclear. The germline gives CDR1 MNHEY, CDR2 SMNVEV (reference sequence). CDR3 length equals 13 residues. Deletions cut 9 bases from V and 4 bases from J, with 13 bases between. The CDR3 DNA reads TGTGCCAGTGGGCTGGGAGGTAATCAGCCCCAGCATTTT. The encoded protein is CASGLGGNQPQHF.

This clone has just a few counts. CDR3 loop: CASTKLQGASNTEAFF. CDR3 coding DNA: TGTGCCAGCACCAAATTACAGGGGGCTTCGAACACTGAAGCTTTCTTT. The chain couples TRBV5-4 to TRBJ1-1; 9 positions agree with TRBD1. The CDR3 extends over 16 amino acids. After removal of 6 bases from V and 1 base from J, the junction contained 10 bases not matched to a gene. Germline CDR1 SGHNT, CDR2 YYREEE (reference sequence).

The chain carries TRBV6-1 and TRBJ1-1; D is unclear. V lost 3 bases to trimming and J lost 8 bases, with 10 bases between them. The germline CDR1 and CDR2 sequences are MNHNS and SASEGT. The CDR3 has 12 residues. CDR3 DNA: TGTGCCAGCAGTGACAACAGACCAGAAGCTTTCTTT. Its protein is CASSDNRPEAFF.

At least ten counts were recorded for this clone. V usage is TRBV5-1 and J usage is TRBJ2-2, with D perhaps matching TRBD2 (6 bases). This CDR3 has 16 residues. The germline V gene encodes CDR1 SGHRS and CDR2 YFSETQ. Trimming removed 0 bases from V and 7 bases from J, with 16 bases in between. CDR3 amino acids: CASSLDMTSMYGELFF. The CDR3 DNA sequence: TGCGCCAGCAGCTTGGATATGACTAGTATGTACGGGGAGCTGTTTTTT. Full variable domain (rest looked up from reference TRBV5-1 and TRBJ2-2): KAGVTQTPRYLIKTRGQQVTLSCSPISGHRSVSWYQQTPGQGLQFLFEYFSETQRNKGNFPGRFSGRQFSNSRSEMNVSTLELGDSALYLCASSLDMTSMYGELFFGEGSRLTVL.